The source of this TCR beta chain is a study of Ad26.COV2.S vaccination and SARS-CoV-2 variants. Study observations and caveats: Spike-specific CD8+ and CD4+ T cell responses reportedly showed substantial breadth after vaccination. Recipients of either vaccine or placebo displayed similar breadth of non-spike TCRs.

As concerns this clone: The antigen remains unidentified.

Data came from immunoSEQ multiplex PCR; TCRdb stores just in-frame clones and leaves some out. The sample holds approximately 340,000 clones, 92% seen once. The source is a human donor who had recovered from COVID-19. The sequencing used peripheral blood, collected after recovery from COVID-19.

CDR3 in amino acids: CASRPRQGSIGYTF. CDR3 in DNA: TGCGCCAGCAGACCAAGACAGGGGTCCATTGGCTACACCTTC. The V gene is TRBV5-1, the J gene TRBJ1-2; 8 bases map to TRBD1. V lost 5 bases to trimming and J lost 7 bases; unmatched junction nucleotides: 10. Germline CDR1 reads SGHRS; CDR2 reads YFSETQ. The CDR3 is 14 amino acids.